The following is a T cell receptor beta chain sequence with its context. Its specificity is unknown. This sample was included in a study of beta chain features in type 1 diabetes. Study-wide results and limits: There was a moderate but significant shortening of TCRB CDR3s in all four CD4+ subsets of Type 1 diabetes patients. Patients' naive, central memory and regulatory TCRB repertoires appeared more alike than those of healthy donors.

Expressed TCRB transcripts were sequenced because the entire RNA isolate underwent reverse transcription. Assay: immunoSEQ multiplex PCR; the TCRdb copy retains only in-frame clones and omits some. The sample holds roughly 240,000 clones, approximately 25% seen once. Staining for CD45RO/CCR7/CD25/CD127/CD95/CD27 allowed sorting of CD4+ naive, central memory, regulatory and stem cell-like memory cells. Sequenced material: naive CD4+ T cells from blood. The clonotype comes from a woman under 40 with type 1 diabetes.

The chain's CDR3 is CASSQDQSGQGSSYEQYF. CDR3 bases: TGCGCCAGCAGCCAAGATCAGTCGGGTCAGGGTAGCTCCTACGAGCAGTACTTC. This sequence joins TRBV4-1 and TRBJ2-7, with D tentatively TRBD1 (5 bases). Germline loops: CDR1 MGHRA, CDR2 YSYEKL. CDR3 length equals 18 residues. The V end lost 0 bases, the J end lost 0 bases, and 18 bases lay between the germline ends.